Each of the 32 T cell receptor beta chains below was sequenced from the same sample in a study of response to subunit inactivated influenza vaccine. Each CDR3 protein is one row after TCRdb ran MiXCR on the RT-PCR reads. The sample consists of 600,000 to 700,000 distinct CDR3 sequences, 12% to 15% of them appearing once. The material sequenced was PBMCs from blood, taken less than 15 days before vaccination. All receptors derive from a man in his fifties who received an inactivated influenza vaccine.

V is TRBV20-1 and J is TRBJ2-1, with 10 nucleotides matching TRBD2. Trimming took 6 bases from V and 1 from J; bases not matched to a gene: 6. Germline assignment: CDR1 DFQATT and CDR2 SNEGSKA (reference sequence). The CDR3 is 15 amino acids. For the CDR3, the DNA is TGCAGTGCCAGGGGAGCGGGAGGGTCCTACAATGAGCAGTTCTTC. Translation: CSARGAGGSYNEQFF.

This clonotype was counted at least ten times. J is TRBJ2-1 and V is TRBV28; 11 nucleotides align to TRBD2. The germline CDR1 and CDR2 sequences are MDHEN and SYDVKM. Trimming removed 3 bases from V and 1 base from J; junction bases left unmatched: 2. CDR3 length equals 16 residues. The DNA for the CDR3 is TGTGCCAGCAGTTTCGTAGCGGGAGGGTCCTACAATGAGCAGTTCTTC. This gives the protein CASSFVAGGSYNEQFF.

This clonotype occurred many times. The chain links TRBV4-3 to TRBJ2-3, with D perhaps TRBD2 (6 bases). CDR3 length equals 16 residues. Deletions cut 0 bases from V and 5 bases from J, with 15 bases between. Per germline, CDR1 LGHNA and CDR2 YSLEER. Here the CDR3 reads CASSQDWQLALDTQYF. The CDR3 DNA reads TGCGCCAGCAGCCAAGATTGGCAGCTAGCGTTAGATACGCAGTATTTT.

The chain couples TRBV4-2 to TRBJ2-5, with D possibly being TRBD2 (7 bases). This CDR3 region has 14 residues. Germline lookup yields CDR1 LGHNA and CDR2 YNFKEQ. Trimming took 3 bases from V and 4 from J, leaving 12 bases between them. The CDR3 loop reads CASSQGGLRETQYF. The CDR3 nucleotides are TGTGCCAGCAGCCAGGGGGGGCTGCGAGAGACCCAGTACTTC.

This clonotype was picked up many times. V is TRBV6-1 and J is TRBJ2-1; 11 bases align to TRBD2. V lost 5 bases to trimming and J lost 4 bases; unmatched junction nucleotides: 4. Germline V gene lookup returns CDR1 MNHNS and CDR2 SASEGT. The CDR3 sequence is 15 residues long. The DNA for the CDR3 is TGTGCCAGCAGTCCGGGACTAGCGGATTACAATGAGCAGTTCTTC. This gives the protein CASSPGLADYNEQFF.

The chain is built from TRBV6-1 and TRBJ1-3; possible D gene TRBD1, 6 bases. Trimming removed 6 bases from V and 3 bases from J, with 15 bases in between. Per the germline V gene, CDR1 is MNHNS and CDR2 is SASEGT. This CDR3 has 15 residues. CDR3 in amino acids: CASSRTGSGGNTIYF. The CDR3 DNA reads TGTGCCAGCAGCCGAACAGGGAGCGGTGGAAACACCATATATTTT.

This chain connects TRBV7-2 to TRBJ2-7; D might be TRBD1 or TRBD2, each matching 6 bases. This CDR3 comprises 15 residues. Trimming left V 4 bases short and J 4 bases short, with 17 bases between. Germline loops: CDR1 SGHTA, CDR2 FQGNSA. CDR3 sequence reads: CASSSRGRGPYEQYF. In DNA, the CDR3 is TGTGCCAGCAGCTCCCGGGGCCGGGGGCCTTACGAGCAGTACTTC. Full variable domain (missing parts from reference TRBV7-2 and TRBJ2-7): GAGVSQSPSNKVTEKGKDVELRCDPISGHTALYWYRQSLGQGLEFLIYFQGNSAPDKSGLPSDRFSAERTGGSVSTLTIQRTQQEDSAVYLCASSSRGRGPYEQYFGPGTRLTVT.

This clonotype has a single count. The J gene is TRBJ2-2, the V gene TRBV27; D is undetermined. Trimming removed 1 base from V and 2 bases from J, with 8 bases in between. Germline loops: CDR1 MNHEY, CDR2 SMNVEV (reference sequence). This CDR3 is 15 amino acids long. The CDR3 coding sequence is TGTGCCAGCAGTTTATTGATGGGAAACACCGGGGAGCTGTTTTTT. Protein product: CASSLLMGNTGELFF.

The CDR3 spells CSARDRFGAELFF. For the CDR3, the DNA is TGCAGTGCTAGAGATCGTTTTGGTGCGGAGCTGTTTTTT. The rearrangement joins TRBV20-1 to TRBJ2-2; no reliable D call. The V end was cut by 0 bases, the J end by 10 bases, with 12 bases between. CDR1 is DFQATT and CDR2 is SNEGSKA in the germline V gene (reference sequence). The CDR3 has 13 residues.

This chain uses TRBV7-8 with TRBJ1-1, with TRBD1 matching 7 bases. The length of the CDR3 is 16 residues. Germline V gene lookup returns CDR1 SGHVS and CDR2 FQNEAQ. Unmatched junction bases numbered 4, after V lost 0 bases and J lost 0 bases. The CDR3, as DNA: TGTGCCAGCAGCTTAGCGAGGGACAGCCTGAACACTGAAGCTTTCTTT. Its translation: CASSLARDSLNTEAFF.

In its sample, this clonotype was seen many times. This chain links TRBV7-8 with TRBJ2-5; 8 nucleotides align to TRBD1. The CDR3 sequence is 14 residues long. J gave up 5 bases and V 2 bases, and 4 bases lay outside the gene matches. The germline V gene has CDR1 SGHVS and CDR2 FQNEAQ. The CDR3 DNA sequence: TGTGCCAGCAGCTTACAGGGGGCGGCGGAGACCCAGTACTTC. The encoded protein is CASSLQGAAETQYF.

This clonotype occurred a few times. This chain connects TRBV11-2 to TRBJ2-5, with D possibly being TRBD1 or TRBD2 (5 bases each). Germline CDR1 reads SGHAT; CDR2 reads FQNNGV. CDR3 size: 15 residues. Between the trimmed V and J ends, which lost 4 bases and 6 bases, there was a span of 18 bases. CDR3 protein: CASSSTRDPLKTQYF. The DNA of the CDR3 is TGTGCCAGCAGCTCAACAAGGGACCCTTTGAAGACCCAGTACTTC.

The chain carries TRBV6-6 and TRBJ1-5, with D uncertain. The V end was cut by 7 bases, the J end by 7 bases, with 14 bases between. There are 13 residues in the CDR3. Germline V gene data show CDR1 as MNHNY and CDR2 as SVGAGI (reference sequence). CDR3 amino acids: CASTGQDRQPQHF. CDR3 coding DNA: TGTGCCAGCACAGGCCAGGATAGACAGCCCCAGCATTTT.

Worth noting for this clonotype: A much larger clone is a single base away; this may be a read error. V and J are TRBV20-1 and TRBJ2-4; the D gene is possibly TRBD2 (5 bases). The CDR3 contains 15 residues. Germline V gene sequence: CDR1 DFQATT, CDR2 SNEGSKA (reference sequence). As DNA, the CDR3 is TGCAATGCTAGAGACCGGGGATATGCGCAAAACATTCAGTACTTC. This gives the protein CNARDRGYAQNIQYF.

This clonotype was picked up many times. The chain links TRBV7-2 to TRBJ2-4; no definite D call. CDR1 is SGHTA and CDR2 is FQGNSA in the germline V gene. V gave up 0 bases and J gave up 6 bases, with 12 bases separating them. CDR3 size: 15 residues. The CDR3 bases are TGTGCCAGCAGCTTAGCGGCTAACCGGGCAAACATTCAGTACTTC. This encodes CASSLAANRANIQYF.

This clonotype turned up a few times. The rearrangement links TRBV6-1 to TRBJ2-7; TRBD1 is a possible D gene (5 bases). CDR1 MNHNS and CDR2 SASEGT come from the germline V gene. The CDR3 contains 14 residues. Trimming stripped 6 bases from V and 6 bases from J, with 18 bases between. DNA for the CDR3: TGTGCCAGCAGGTCCAGGGTTTCCTTCCCCGAGCAGTACTTC. It codes for CASRSRVSFPEQYF.

The chain combines TRBV20-1 with TRBJ2-7; TRBD2 matches at 10 bases. CDR1 DFQATT and CDR2 SNEGSKA come from the germline V gene (reference sequence). This CDR3 comprises 17 residues. Trimming cost V 3 bases and J 6 bases; bases outside gene matches: 17. CDR3 sequence reads: CSASPLQREGPRREQYF. The DNA for the CDR3 is TGCAGTGCTAGTCCGCTTCAGCGGGAGGGCCCTCGTCGCGAGCAGTACTTC.

CDR3 protein: CASSAAGRETQYF. The DNA for the CDR3 is TGTGCCAGCAGTGCGGCGGGGCGAGAGACCCAGTACTTC. The genes are TRBV2 and TRBJ2-5; D might be TRBD2 (6 bases). Germline V gives CDR1 SNHLY, CDR2 FYNNEI. This CDR3 contains 13 residues. Trimming pared 4 bases from V and 4 bases from J, leaving 10 bases between.

This clonotype has at least ten counts. This chain links TRBV20-1 with TRBJ2-5, with 9 bases that match TRBD1. With 1 base clipped from V and 6 bases from J, the junction kept 6 bases outside the gene matches. This CDR3 has 14 amino acids. The germline V gene has CDR1 DFQATT and CDR2 SNEGSKA (reference sequence). The CDR3 reads CSARATGQGQTQYF. Here the CDR3 DNA reads TGCAGTGCTAGAGCTACGGGACAGGGCCAGACCCAGTACTTC.

The chain employs TRBV5-1 and TRBJ1-2, with a tentative D call TRBD1 (5 bases). V was clipped by 0 bases and J by 1 base, with 10 bases between them. The CDR3 is 15 residues long. Germline CDR1 SGHRS, CDR2 YFSETQ. The CDR3 nucleotides read TGCGCCAGCAGCTTGGATCGGGGGTTTAACTATGGCTACACCTTC. It is translated as CASSLDRGFNYGYTF. Combining the CDR3 with reference TRBV5-1 and TRBJ1-2 gives the whole variable domain KAGVTQTPRYLIKTRGQQVTLSCSPISGHRSVSWYQQTPGQGLQFLFEYFSETQRNKGNFPGRFSGRQFSNSRSEMNVSTLELGDSALYLCASSLDRGFNYGYTFGSGTRLTVV.

This clonotype appeared a few times. CDR3 sequence (DNA): TGTGCCAGCAGCCAAACACCGGGACTAGCGGGAGAGGGTACGCAGTATTTT. It encodes CASSQTPGLAGEGTQYF. This chain joins TRBV3-1 and TRBJ2-3, with 14 bases aligning to TRBD2. V shed 2 bases and J 8 bases; nucleotides not matched to a gene: 9. The length of the CDR3 is 17 residues. The germline V gene encodes CDR1 LGHDT and CDR2 YNNKEL (reference sequence).

This clonotype has a count of ten or more. The rearrangement uses TRBV28 and TRBJ2-3; D may correspond to TRBD1 or TRBD2 (6 bases each). This CDR3 comprises 19 residues. Per the germline V gene, CDR1 is MDHEN and CDR2 is SYDVKM. Deletions cut 3 bases from V and 5 bases from J, with 27 bases between. In DNA form, the CDR3 reads TGTGCCAGCAGTTTTCCTCACACACCCGATTGGGGGCGGGAAGATACGCAGTATTTT. The encoded protein is CASSFPHTPDWGREDTQYF.

This clonotype was found a few times. The chain links TRBV6-1 to TRBJ1-1; 10 nucleotides line up with TRBD1. The CDR3 extends over 13 amino acids. Germline V gene sequence: CDR1 MNHNS, CDR2 SASEGT. V lost 6 bases, J lost 4 bases, and 2 bases stayed unmatched. As DNA, the CDR3 is TGTGCCAGCAGGGACAGGGGGTCCACTGAAGCTTTCTTT. It specifies CASRDRGSTEAFF.

This clonotype was seen a few times. The V and J genes are TRBV7-8 and TRBJ1-1, with 9 bases that match TRBD1. Germline V lookup: CDR1 SGHVS, CDR2 FQNEAQ. V was pared by 5 bases and J by 1 base, with 14 bases of the junction left unmatched. This CDR3 is 18 amino acids long. The CDR3 region is CASSPLLGRQGENTEAFF. For the CDR3, the DNA is TGTGCCAGCAGCCCCTTATTGGGGAGACAGGGGGAGAACACTGAAGCTTTCTTT.

In its sample, this clonotype was seen many times. CDR3 loop: CASSLSRATGANVLTF. CDR3 DNA sequence: TGTGCCAGCAGTTTATCTAGGGCCACTGGGGCCAACGTCCTGACTTTC. The chain links TRBV28 to TRBJ2-6; D unresolved. The CDR3 is 16 residues long. Germline V gene data show CDR1 as MDHEN and CDR2 as SYDVKM. V was trimmed by 1 base and J by 2 bases, leaving 9 bases between them. Using reference TRBV28 and TRBJ2-6 for the parts outside the CDR3, the full variable domain is DVKVTQSSRYLVKRTGEKVFLECVQDMDHENMFWYRQDPGLGLRLIYFSYDVKMKEKGDIPEGYSVSREKKERFSLILESASTNQTSMYLCASSLSRATGANVLTFGAGSRLTVL.

The chain is built from TRBV18 and TRBJ1-2, with 7 bases lining up with TRBD1. There are 14 residues in the CDR3. Germline lookup yields CDR1 KGHSH and CDR2 LQKENI. V lost 2 bases to trimming and J lost 8 bases; unmatched junction nucleotides: 8. CDR3 in amino acids: CASSPTRTGEGYTF. The CDR3 DNA follows: TGTGCCAGCTCACCAACTCGGACAGGAGAGGGCTACACCTTC.

This clonotype has just a few counts. The V call is TRBV5-1, the J call TRBJ2-1, with 7 bases fitting TRBD1. Germline CDR1 and CDR2: SGHRS and YFSETQ. The CDR3 spans 17 residues. The V and J ends lost 2 bases and 4 bases, in that order; junction bases with no gene match: 12. As DNA, the CDR3 is TGCGCCAGCAGCTTAAAAGAGACAGGGACATCTTACAATGAGCAGTTCTTC. As protein: CASSLKETGTSYNEQFF.

This clonotype turned up a few times. V and J are TRBV7-3 and TRBJ2-1, with 8 nucleotides matching TRBD2. The germline V gene encodes CDR1 SGHTA and CDR2 FQGTGA. The V gene end was trimmed by 0 bases and the J gene end by 6 bases; junction bases not matched to a gene: 4. The CDR3 runs 15 residues. The CDR3 bases are TGTGCCAGCAGCTTAACCCTAGCGGGCGTCAATGAGCAGTTCTTC. Translating it yields CASSLTLAGVNEQFF.

The table lists this clonotype with a few counts. The chain joins TRBV4-2 to TRBJ2-3; 7 bases are a match to TRBD2. V shed 1 base and J 1 base; nucleotides not matched to a gene: 5. The CDR3 is made up of 16 amino acids. Germline loops: CDR1 LGHNA, CDR2 YNFKEQ. The CDR3 DNA follows: TGTGCCAGCAGCCAAGCTACTAGCGAACGCACAGATACGCAGTATTTT. Protein sequence: CASSQATSERTDTQYF.

This clonotype occurred a few times. The chain is built from TRBV7-6 and TRBJ2-1, with 8 bases that match TRBD1. CDR1 is SGHVS, CDR2 FNYEAQ, per germline. The CDR3 spans 16 residues. Unmatched junction bases numbered 6, after V lost 5 bases and J lost 0 bases. In nucleotides, the CDR3 is TGTGCCAGCAGCACGGGACAGGCCTACTCCTACAATGAGCAGTTCTTC. Translation: CASSTGQAYSYNEQFF.

The J gene is TRBJ2-5, the V gene TRBV6-2 or TRBV6-3; tentative D call: TRBD2 (6 bases). Trimming removed 5 bases at V and 3 bases at J, with 19 bases between. Germline CDR1 MNHEY, CDR2 SVGEGT. The CDR3 totals 16 residues. The CDR3 is CASSPPRSGGKETQYF. CDR3 nucleotide sequence: TGTGCCAGCAGTCCCCCCAGAAGCGGAGGGAAAGAGACCCAGTACTTC.

The CDR3 DNA reads as TGCGCCAGCGGGACTAGCGGGGATTCGCTTAATACGCAGTATTTT. This translates into CASGTSGDSLNTQYF. The chain combines TRBV10-1 with TRBJ2-3; TRBD2 aligns across 13 bases. The CDR3 length is 15 residues. CDR1 and CDR2 (germline): WNHNN, SYGVQD (reference sequence). The ends lost 8 bases at V and 7 bases at J; junction bases unmatched: 9.